This T cell receptor (beta chain) was found in a study of glioma-infiltrating T cells. The CDR3 is 15 residues long. From germline, CDR1 is SNHLY and CDR2 FYNNEI. Trimming left V 2 bases short and J 2 bases short, with 13 bases between. Using RNA template, CDR3s of TCR alpha and beta were amplified with iRepertoire arm-PCR. Tissue mRNA or PBMC total RNA, roughly 85-450 ng, went into one-step reverse transcription and amplification. TCRdb reprocessed the multiplex PCR reads via MiXCR and lists one record per CDR3 protein. The top ten hold 15% to 25% of the sample, which has about 140,000 distinct CDR3 sequences, about two fifths seen once. Study-level points and caveats: Only very few CDR3 sequences appeared in both tissue and blood. Gliomas, especially low-grade, showed above-expected tissue-blood divergence; non-neoplastic patients showed below.

This clonotype has a handful of counts. Its antigen is currently unknown. The sequence came from a human donor with low-grade glioma or glioblastoma, undergoing nonglioma brain surgery, or in good health (not recorded which). Sequencing input: glioma tissue, nonneoplastic brain tissue, or PBMCs (not recorded which). The V and J genes are TRBV2 and TRBJ2-7; D perhaps matches TRBD1 (6 bases). The CDR3 loop reads CASSELGGQAYEQYF. The CDR3 region has the DNA TGTGCCAGCAGTGAACTTGGGGGACAAGCCTACGAGCAGTACTTC.